This TCR beta chain is drawn from a study of PD-L1 blockade in urothelial cancer. Study-level information: The authors examined blood 3 weeks (second dose) and 6 weeks after treatment start. Among blood samples, the median T cell count was approximately 150,000.

Only in-frame clones appear in the TCRdb table, and some are missing; sequencing was by immunoSEQ multiplex PCR. The sample comprises some 35,000 clones, 82% of which are singletons, and more than 15% rests with the top ten. The CDR3 consists of 14 residues. Germline V gene lookup returns CDR1 SEHNR and CDR2 FQNEAQ (reference sequence). The V gene lost 7 bases and the J gene lost 5 bases, with 17 bases spanning the gap. The sequencing here drew on PBMCs, taken around atezolizumab (anti-PD-L1) treatment. The V gene is TRBV7-9, the J gene TRBJ1-1, with D tentatively TRBD1 (5 bases). The clonotype was recovered from a man between 60 and 75 years old with urothelial cancer. The CDR3 sequence: CASIPGGVETEAFF. The CDR3 DNA is TGTGCCAGCATCCCGGGGGGTGTCGAGACTGAAGCTTTCTTT.